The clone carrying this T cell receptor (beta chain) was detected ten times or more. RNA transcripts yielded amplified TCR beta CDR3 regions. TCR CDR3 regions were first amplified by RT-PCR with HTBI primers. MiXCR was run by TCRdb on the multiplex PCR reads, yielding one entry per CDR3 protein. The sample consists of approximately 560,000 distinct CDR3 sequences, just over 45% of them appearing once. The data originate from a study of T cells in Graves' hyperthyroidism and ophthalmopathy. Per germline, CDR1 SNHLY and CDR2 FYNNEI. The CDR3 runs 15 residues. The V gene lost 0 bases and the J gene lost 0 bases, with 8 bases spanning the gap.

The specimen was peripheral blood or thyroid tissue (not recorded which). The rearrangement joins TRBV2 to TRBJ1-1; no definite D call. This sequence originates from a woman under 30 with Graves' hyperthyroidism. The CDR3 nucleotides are TGTGCCAGCAGTGAAGCGCGTGTAATGAACACTGAAGCTTTCTTT. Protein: CASSEARVMNTEAFF.